This TCR beta chain was found in a study of T cells after yellow fever vaccination. V dropped 3 bases and J dropped 5; count of bases not matched to a gene: 17. The CDR3 runs 18 residues. Germline values: CDR1 SGHNT, CDR2 YYREEE (reference sequence). Via MiXCR, TCRdb re-called the 5' RACE reads, giving one row per CDR3 protein. This table has around 610,000 distinct CDR3 sequences, less than 15% appearing once. Findings and limits, study-wide: The booster saw the reappearance of most primary-vaccination clones (approximately 97% CD4, roughly 90% CD8). Clonotypes appearing in both CD4 and CD8 compartments existed, and their share was small. On re-exposure, the response was weaker but peaked faster, at day 5 versus 15.

Turning to this clonotype: Its matching antigen is unknown.

The chain uses TRBV5-4 and TRBJ2-3; 8 bases align to TRBD2. Specimen: PBMCs, collected on the day of the yellow fever booster vaccination. This clonotype was sampled from a man aged 25-40 years who received the YFV17D yellow fever vaccine. CDR3 DNA: TGTGCCAGCAGCTCTCGAAATTTGGGAGCGGGAGTTGGAGATACGCAGTATTTT. It encodes CASSSRNLGAGVGDTQYF.